This T cell receptor (beta chain) was identified in a study of blood T cells in healthy people across ages. Overall study findings and caveats: More naive CD4+ cells and higher diversity were found in long-lived than in aged donors.

Regarding this clonotype: Its matching antigen is unknown.

Germline V gene data show CDR1 as SQVTM and CDR2 as ANQGSEA. The CDR3 contains 15 residues. A sample-barcoded 5' primer and a J-beta primer mix were used in a second PCR of about 7 to 12 cycles. TCRdb re-called the 5' RACE reads with MiXCR, one entry per CDR3 protein. The repertoire consists of around 670,000 distinct CDR3 sequences, with approximately 30% occurring once and the leading ten covering around 16%. The origin of this receptor is a woman older than 75 in good health. Sequencing was done on a sample of blood. This rearrangement joins TRBV29-1 to TRBJ2-1, with TRBD2 matching 13 bases. The closer fit of TRBJ2-7 to the DNA end suggests the J call may be wrong. CDR3 in amino acids: CSVRLAGGSYNEQYF. The CDR3 DNA sequence: TGCAGCGTCCGACTAGCGGGGGGTTCCTACAATGAGCAGTACTTC.